This T cell receptor beta chain was sequenced during a study of shared clonotypes between healthy human individuals. Overall study context: Donors had three CD4 naive, three CD4 memory, two CD8 naive and one CD8 memory plate apiece. Overall study findings and caveats: The study found roughly 5% of naive CD4 clonotypes shared across several donors.

This CDR3 is built from 14 residues. The germline V gene encodes CDR1 SGHRS and CDR2 YFSETQ. V was trimmed by 0 bases and J by 0 bases, leaving 7 bases between them. The data were produced by immunoSEQ multiplex PCR, yet TCRdb's version contains in-frame clones alone and is incomplete. The repertoire has around 1.4 million clones, 98% of them found once; the top ten carry approximately 0.4%. Points on this clone: The antigen is unknown. Distinct nucleotide sequences in the sample also encode this CDR3.

The specimen sequenced was naive CD4+ T cells sorted from blood. Subset denoted: CD45RA+ positively selected. The TCR comes from a man younger than 40 in good health. The chain combines TRBV5-1 with TRBJ2-7; weak D call: TRBD2 (6 bases). CDR3 residues: CASSLGGISYEQYF. In nucleotides, the CDR3 is TGCGCCAGCAGCTTGGGCGGGATCTCCTACGAGCAGTACTTC.